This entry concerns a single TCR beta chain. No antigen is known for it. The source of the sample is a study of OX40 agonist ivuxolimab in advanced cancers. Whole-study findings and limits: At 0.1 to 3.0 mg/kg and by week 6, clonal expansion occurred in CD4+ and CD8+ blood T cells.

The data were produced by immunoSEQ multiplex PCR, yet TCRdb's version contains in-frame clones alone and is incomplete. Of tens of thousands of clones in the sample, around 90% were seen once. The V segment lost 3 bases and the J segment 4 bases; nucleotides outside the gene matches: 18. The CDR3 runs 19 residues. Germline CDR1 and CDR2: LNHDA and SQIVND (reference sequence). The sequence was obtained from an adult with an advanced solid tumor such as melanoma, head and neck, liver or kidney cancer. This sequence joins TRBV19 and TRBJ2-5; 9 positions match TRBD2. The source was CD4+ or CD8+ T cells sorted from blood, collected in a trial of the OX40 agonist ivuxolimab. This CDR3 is CASSIGRGGRARYRETQYF. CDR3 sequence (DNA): TGTGCCAGTAGTATTGGCCGGGGCGGGAGGGCCCGGTATCGAGAGACCCAGTACTTC.